This record looks at one T cell receptor beta chain sequence and its context. The sample comes from a study of blood T cell repertoires in COVID-19. Study-level information: The analysed material was cDNA or gDNA that came from T cells, B-cell-depleted T cells, or PBMCs.

Method: immunoSEQ multiplex PCR; TCRdb's copy keeps in-frame clones and lacks some. The sample consists of around 200,000 clones, 89% of them appearing once. Cohorts were determined from participant-reported clinical history. There are 16 residues in the CDR3. V dropped 5 bases and J dropped 6 bases, with 22 bases sitting between them. From germline, CDR1 is SEHNR and CDR2 FQNEAQ (reference sequence). Sequencing was carried out using PBMCs or T cells enriched from blood (not recorded which). The receptor's source is a woman between 18 and 29 years old who had recovered from COVID-19. The V call is TRBV7-9, the J call TRBJ1-2; weak D call: TRBD1 (6 bases). For the CDR3, the DNA is TGTGCCAGCAGCCTAATTTACGACAGGCTCGTGGATGGCTACACCTTC. Translating gives CASSLIYDRLVDGYTF.